This T cell receptor (beta chain) was captured in a study of blood T cell repertoires in COVID-19 (dated by TCRdb to between 2020 and 2021). Regarding the complete study: Samples from collaborators originated in the United States, Italy and Spain and spanned both the acute and convalescent phases of COVID-19. The prospective study material was composed of cDNA or gDNA derived from T cells, B-cell-depleted T cells, or PBMCs. Subjects who had been exposed to COVID-19, were actively infected with it, or had recovered from it provided the deeply sampled blood TCRbeta repertoires that made up the dataset. The repertoires were released in a freely available public database meant as a resource for research on the immune response to SARS-CoV-2. The samples were drawn from the first 160 participants of the ongoing ImmuneRACE study and from under 1,500 subjects provided by 6 global collaborators. Sample metadata almost always included a de-identified subject ID, COVID-19 status, age in years and sex. Where available, HLA class I and class II types were taken from metadata supplied by the sample provider and were not determined by assay-based typing. What the work shows at the level of the full study, not this receptor alone: Clinical and demographic metadata were provided uncurated, with the amount varying by source and participant.

TCRbeta CDR3 regions were amplified from genomic DNA by means of the immunoSEQ Assay, a bias-controlled multiplex PCR. The authors' pipeline ran thus. The number of nucleated cells in each sample was estimated by amplification of reference gene primers within the assay. To quantify the absolute abundance of each unique TCRbeta CDR3 rearrangement, sequence reads were collapsed and filtered. Productive Simpson clonality was computed per sample as the square root of Simpson's diversity index over productive rearrangements. This immuneACCESS table, as held by TCRdb, lists in-frame sequences with V and J called but not all clones. Of the missing ones, under half trace to an unresolved V gene in checked studies; the others have no known cause. Clone size and the V and J calls come from that table; the DNA yielded D and trimming. This sample lists about 48,000 clones; around 86% were detected once. Jointly, the top ten make up approximately 15% of the sample.

Details on this clone: The antigen it binds to is not known. Base qualities are missing; no much larger clone stands one base away.

The germline V end is reduced by 4 bases and the J end by 0 bases; junction bases left unmatched: 6. Spanning cysteine to phenylalanine, the CDR3 consists of 16 amino acids. Only CDR3 DNA remains: 48 bases, in frame from the first base. Reading the germline V gene (reference sequence) gives CDR1 PRHDT and CDR2 FYEKMQ. Each collaborating institution followed its own protocols to collect whole blood in K2EDTA tubes. For TCRbeta analysis, collaborators shipped samples as frozen whole blood, isolated PBMCs, or DNA extracted from either of those sample types. Recombination linked TRBV13 to TRBJ2-7, with 10 central nucleotides matching TRBD2. The sequence was collected from a human donor in a cohort sampled during active COVID-19. Input material: peripheral blood. The CDR3 protein sequence reads: CASSSGTSDNSYEQYF. The nucleotide sequence reads TGTGCCAGCAGCTCAGGGACTAGCGATAACTCCTACGAGCAGTACTTC. The variable domain in full, with residues beyond the CDR3 obtained from the reference TRBV13 and TRBJ2-7 genes, is AAGVIQSPRHLIKEKRETATLKCYPIPRHDTVYWYQQGPGQDPQFLISFYEKMQSDKGSIPDRFSAQQFSDYHSELNMSSLELGDSALYFCASSSGTSDNSYEQYFGPGTRLTVT.